This TCR beta chain was observed in a study of cytomegalovirus exposure and HLA in healthy donors. The wider study: In a later analysis, it was reported that the approximately 120 validation repertoires had been produced on the same platform as the 500 to 750 repertoires belonging to the first cohort. Study-wide findings and caveats: The study put about 180 TCR beta chains on its list as cytomegalovirus-associated.

Sequencing used immunoSEQ multiplex PCR; TCRdb keeps in-frame clones, though not all of them. This sample has 150,000 or so clones, with approximately 86% found just once. The V and J ends lost 0 bases and 2 bases respectively, with 12 bases between them. The CDR3 spans 16 residues. The germline gives CDR1 LGHNA, CDR2 YSLEER. The table lists this clone with a count of one. What it recognizes is unknown. The TCR sequence derives from a man aged 18 to 30 in good health and CMV-seropositive. What was sequenced was PBMCs. The rearrangement joins TRBV4-3 to TRBJ2-3, with D hard to call. CDR3 amino acids: CASSQDRVDTTDTQYF. DNA for the CDR3: TGCGCCAGCAGCCAAGATCGAGTAGACACCACAGATACGCAGTATTTT.